This TCR beta chain was recovered during a study of cytomegalovirus exposure and HLA in healthy donors. Profiling relied on immunoSEQ multiplex PCR, and the TCRdb table lists in-frame clones only, not all of them. The table shows 350,000 or so clones, with roughly 89% occurring only once. The CDR3 is 18 amino acids. Trimming removed 1 base from V and 3 bases from J, with 19 bases in between. Germline V gene data show CDR1 as LGHNT and CDR2 as FRNRAP. The sample comprised PBMCs. V is TRBV12-5 and J is TRBJ1-5; the D gene is possibly TRBD1 (5 bases). The sequence came from a woman aged 18-29 years in good health and CMV-seronegative. CDR3 sequence reads: CASGLALGEGITNQPQHF. The CDR3 nucleotides are TGTGCTAGTGGTTTGGCTCTAGGGGAAGGGATCACCAATCAGCCCCAGCATTTT.